This T cell receptor beta chain derives from a study of CXCR3-negative and CXCR3-positive naive CD8 T cells. Study background: The libraries together contributed some 140 million TRB reads, each supplying about 1.5 +/- 0.3 million.

Notes on the study in general: Fresh PBMCs were used in most assays, and CXCR3 expression partially decreased after cryopreservation. Similar TRBV-TRBJ usage was seen in naive cells (both CXCR3-negative and CXCR3-positive), but memory cells differed.

This CDR3 has 15 residues. Germline values: CDR1 SGDLS, CDR2 YYNGEE. According to its frequency, this clonotype is medium-sized. The antigen is unknown. TRB cDNA was prepared as libraries by UMI-labeled 5' RACE. TCRdb reanalyzed the 5' RACE reads and collapses them to one entry per CDR3 protein, without DNA. Reported are about 3,900 distinct CDR3 sequences; the ten largest clones contain around 2%. Source material: naive CXCR3- CD8+ T cells from blood. Subset meaning: CD45RO-CCR7+CD27+CD95- naive CD8+ T cells lacking CXCR3 (TNR3-). The source is a human donor in good health. Some clones in this sample may be carry-over from other donors' samples. V usage is TRBV9 and J usage is TRBJ1-1. The CDR3 region is CASSVDSSMGTEAFF. The full variable domain, completed using reference TRBV9 and TRBJ1-1, is DSGVTQTPKHLITATGQRVTLRCSPRSGDLSVYWYQQSLDQGLQFLIQYYNGEERAKGNILERFSAQQFPDLHSELNLSSLELGDSALYFCASSVDSSMGTEAFFGQGTRLTVV.